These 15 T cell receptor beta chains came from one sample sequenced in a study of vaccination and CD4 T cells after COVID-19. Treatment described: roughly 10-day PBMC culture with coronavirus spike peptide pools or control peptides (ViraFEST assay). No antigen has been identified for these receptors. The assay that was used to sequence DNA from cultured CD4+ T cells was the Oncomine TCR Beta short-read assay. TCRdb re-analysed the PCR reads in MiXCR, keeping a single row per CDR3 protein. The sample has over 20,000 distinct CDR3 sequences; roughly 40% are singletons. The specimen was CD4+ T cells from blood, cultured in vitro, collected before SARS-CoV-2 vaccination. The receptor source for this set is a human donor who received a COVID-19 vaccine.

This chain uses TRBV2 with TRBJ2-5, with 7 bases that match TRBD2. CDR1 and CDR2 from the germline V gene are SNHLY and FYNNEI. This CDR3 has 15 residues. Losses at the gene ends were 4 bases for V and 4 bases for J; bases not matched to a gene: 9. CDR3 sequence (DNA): TGTGCCAGCAGTGTTCAAACGGGGGGTGGAGAGACCCAGTACTTC. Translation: CASSVQTGGGETQYF.

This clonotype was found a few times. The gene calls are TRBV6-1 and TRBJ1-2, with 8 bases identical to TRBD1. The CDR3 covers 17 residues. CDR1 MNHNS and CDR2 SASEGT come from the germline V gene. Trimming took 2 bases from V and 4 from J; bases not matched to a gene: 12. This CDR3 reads CASSEWLQGAKVYGYTF. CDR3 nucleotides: TGTGCCAGCAGTGAATGGTTGCAGGGGGCGAAGGTCTATGGCTACACCTTC.

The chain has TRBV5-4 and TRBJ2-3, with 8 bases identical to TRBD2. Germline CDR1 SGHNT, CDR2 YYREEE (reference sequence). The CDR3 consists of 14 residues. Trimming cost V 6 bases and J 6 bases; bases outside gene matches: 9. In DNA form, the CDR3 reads TGTGCCAGCAACTCCGGGACTAGGGGGGATACGCAGTATTTT. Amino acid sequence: CASNSGTRGDTQYF.

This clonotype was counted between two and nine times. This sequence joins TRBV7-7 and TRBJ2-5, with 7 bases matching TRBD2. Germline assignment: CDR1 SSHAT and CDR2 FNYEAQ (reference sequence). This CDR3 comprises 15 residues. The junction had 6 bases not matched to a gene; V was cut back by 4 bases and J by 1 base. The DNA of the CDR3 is TGTGCCAGCAGCTCCACAACTAGCGCCCAAGAGACCCAGTACTTC. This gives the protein CASSSTTSAQETQYF.

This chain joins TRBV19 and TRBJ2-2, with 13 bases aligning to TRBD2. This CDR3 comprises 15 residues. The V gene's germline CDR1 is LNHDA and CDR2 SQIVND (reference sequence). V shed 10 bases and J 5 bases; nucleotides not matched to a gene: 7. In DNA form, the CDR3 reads TGTGCCACTCATCCGGGACTAGCGGGGACCGGGGAGCTGTTTTTT. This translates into CATHPGLAGTGELFF.

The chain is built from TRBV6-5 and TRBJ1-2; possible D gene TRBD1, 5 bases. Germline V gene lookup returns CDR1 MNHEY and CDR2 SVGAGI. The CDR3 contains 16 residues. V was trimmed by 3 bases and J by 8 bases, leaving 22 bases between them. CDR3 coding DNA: TGTGCCAGCAGTTATAACCCCCCGCAGGGAATAGGAGGCTACACCTTC. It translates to CASSYNPPQGIGGYTF.

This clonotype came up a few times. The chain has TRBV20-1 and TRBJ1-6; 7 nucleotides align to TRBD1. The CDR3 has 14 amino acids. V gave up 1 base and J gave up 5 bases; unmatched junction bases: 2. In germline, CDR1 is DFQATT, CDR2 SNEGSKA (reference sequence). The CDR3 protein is CSARGTGDNSPLHF. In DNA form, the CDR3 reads TGCAGTGCTAGAGGAACAGGGGATAATTCACCCCTCCACTTT.

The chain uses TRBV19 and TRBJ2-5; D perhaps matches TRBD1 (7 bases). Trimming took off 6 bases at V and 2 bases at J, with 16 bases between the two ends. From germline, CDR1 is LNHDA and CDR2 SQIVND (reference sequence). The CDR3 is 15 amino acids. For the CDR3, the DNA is TGTGCCAGTAGACACAGGGGAGGACCACAAGAGACCCAGTACTTC. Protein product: CASRHRGGPQETQYF.

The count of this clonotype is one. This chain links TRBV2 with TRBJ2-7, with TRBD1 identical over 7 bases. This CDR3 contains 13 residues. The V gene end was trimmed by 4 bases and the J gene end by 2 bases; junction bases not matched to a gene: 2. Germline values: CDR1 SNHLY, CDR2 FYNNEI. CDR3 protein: CASSGTGTYEQYF. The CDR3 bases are TGTGCCAGCAGTGGGACAGGCACCTACGAGCAGTACTTC.

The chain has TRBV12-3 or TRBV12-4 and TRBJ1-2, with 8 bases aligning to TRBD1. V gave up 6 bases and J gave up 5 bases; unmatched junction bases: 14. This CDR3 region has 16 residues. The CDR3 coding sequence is TGTGCCAGCAGCCACTCCGATGACAGGGGTAGTTATGGCTACACCTTC. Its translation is CASSHSDDRGSYGYTF.

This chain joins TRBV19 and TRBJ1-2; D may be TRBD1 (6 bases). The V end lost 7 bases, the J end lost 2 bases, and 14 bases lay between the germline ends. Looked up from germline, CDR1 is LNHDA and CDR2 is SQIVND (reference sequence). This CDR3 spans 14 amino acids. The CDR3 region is CASTETRGNYGYTF. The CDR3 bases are TGTGCCAGTACCGAAACCAGGGGAAACTATGGCTACACCTTC.

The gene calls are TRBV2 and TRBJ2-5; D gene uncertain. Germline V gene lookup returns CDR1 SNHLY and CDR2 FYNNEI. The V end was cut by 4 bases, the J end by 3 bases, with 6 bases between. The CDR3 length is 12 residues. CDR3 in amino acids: CASSGFKETQYF. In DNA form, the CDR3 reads TGTGCCAGCAGTGGGTTTAAAGAGACCCAGTACTTC.

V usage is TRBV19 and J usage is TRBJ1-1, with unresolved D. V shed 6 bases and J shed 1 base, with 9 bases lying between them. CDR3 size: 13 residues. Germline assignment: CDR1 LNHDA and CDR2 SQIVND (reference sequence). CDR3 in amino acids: CASRVRRNTEAFF. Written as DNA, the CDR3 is TGTGCCAGTAGAGTACGGAGGAACACTGAAGCTTTCTTT.

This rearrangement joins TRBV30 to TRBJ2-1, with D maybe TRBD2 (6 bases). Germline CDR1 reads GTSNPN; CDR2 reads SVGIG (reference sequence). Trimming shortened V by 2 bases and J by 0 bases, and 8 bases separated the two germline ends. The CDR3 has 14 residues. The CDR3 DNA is TGTGCCTGGAGTCTGGGGGGCTCCTACAATGAGCAGTTCTTC. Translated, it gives CAWSLGGSYNEQFF.

CDR3 residues: CASSVDPGLGNYGYTF. In DNA form, the CDR3 reads TGTGCCAGCAGCGTAGATCCAGGGCTGGGTAACTATGGCTACACCTTC. The chain uses TRBV9 and TRBJ1-2, with D perhaps TRBD1 (5 bases). The germline gives CDR1 SGDLS, CDR2 YYNGEE. CDR3 length: 16 residues. V lost 0 bases and J lost 1, with 13 bases in between.